This record concerns one T cell receptor (beta chain) sequence. Its antigen is not known. The sample belongs to a study of T cell responses to AZD1222 COVID-19 vaccine. About the study: Pooling covered second doses at about 4 or about 12 weeks.

General study points: Mapped onto spike, vaccine-associated CD4 TCRs spanned it and were dominant at 160-218 and 743-854. At baseline, seropositivity was found in only a handful of AZD1222 recipients. In all cases, repertoires were sampled only after the peak T cell response.

The repertoire was sequenced with immunoSEQ multiplex PCR; TCRdb's copy has only in-frame clones and lacks some. This table holds about 130,000 clones, approximately 88% found once. This TCR derives from an adult in good health. The sequencing used peripheral blood, collected on day 0 of AZD1222 vaccination.

The CDR3 spells CASSESLDGYGYTF. For the CDR3, the DNA is TGTGCCAGCAGTGAATCTCTGGACGGTTATGGCTACACCTTC. The V gene is TRBV6-1, the J gene TRBJ1-2; D is ambiguous. From germline, CDR1 is MNHNS and CDR2 SASEGT. With 2 bases removed from V and 5 bases from J, the gap between germline ends came to 12 bases. The CDR3 extends over 14 amino acids.